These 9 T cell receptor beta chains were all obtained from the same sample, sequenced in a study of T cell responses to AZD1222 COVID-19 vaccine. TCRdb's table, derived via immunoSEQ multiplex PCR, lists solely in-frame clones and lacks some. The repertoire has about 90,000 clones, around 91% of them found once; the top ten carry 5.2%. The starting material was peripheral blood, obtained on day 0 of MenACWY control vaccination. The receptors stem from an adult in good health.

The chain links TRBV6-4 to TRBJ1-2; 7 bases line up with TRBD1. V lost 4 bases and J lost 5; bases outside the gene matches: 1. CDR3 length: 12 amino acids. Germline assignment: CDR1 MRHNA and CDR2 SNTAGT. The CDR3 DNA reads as TGTGCCAGCAGTGCACAGGGGTATGGCTACACCTTC. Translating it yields CASSAQGYGYTF.

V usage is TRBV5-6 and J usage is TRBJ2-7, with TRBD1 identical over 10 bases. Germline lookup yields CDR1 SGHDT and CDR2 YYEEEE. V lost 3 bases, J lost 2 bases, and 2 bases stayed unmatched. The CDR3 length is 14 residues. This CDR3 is CASSSGTGAYEQYF. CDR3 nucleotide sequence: TGTGCCAGCAGCTCCGGGACAGGGGCCTACGAGCAGTACTTC.

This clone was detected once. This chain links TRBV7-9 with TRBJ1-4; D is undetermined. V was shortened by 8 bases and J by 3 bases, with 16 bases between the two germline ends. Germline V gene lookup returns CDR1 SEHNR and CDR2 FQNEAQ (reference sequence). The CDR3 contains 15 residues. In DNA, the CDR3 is TGTGCCAGCCTTCCCGGAGGCGGGGCTAATGAAAAACTGTTTTTT. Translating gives CASLPGGGANEKLFF.

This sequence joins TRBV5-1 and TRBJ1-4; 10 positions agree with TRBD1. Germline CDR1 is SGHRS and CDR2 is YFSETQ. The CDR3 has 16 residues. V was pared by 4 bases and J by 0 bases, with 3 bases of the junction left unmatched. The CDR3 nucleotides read TGCGCCAGCAGCCCCGGACAGGGGGCAACTAATGAAAAACTGTTTTTT. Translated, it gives CASSPGQGATNEKLFF.

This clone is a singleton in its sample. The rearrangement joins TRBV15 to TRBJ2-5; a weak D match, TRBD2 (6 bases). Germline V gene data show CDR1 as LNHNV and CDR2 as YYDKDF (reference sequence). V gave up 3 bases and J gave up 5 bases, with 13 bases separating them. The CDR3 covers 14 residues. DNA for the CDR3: TGTGCCACCAGCAGGGAGGGAGTCAGGGAGACCCAGTACTTC. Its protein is CATSREGVRETQYF.

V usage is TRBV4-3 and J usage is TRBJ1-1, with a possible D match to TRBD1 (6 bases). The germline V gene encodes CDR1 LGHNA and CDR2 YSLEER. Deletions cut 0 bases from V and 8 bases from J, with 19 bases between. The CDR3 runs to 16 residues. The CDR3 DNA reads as TGCGCCAGCAGCCAAGATGGGGCGGGGGCCCTTGAGGAAGCTTTCTTT. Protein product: CASSQDGAGALEEAFF.

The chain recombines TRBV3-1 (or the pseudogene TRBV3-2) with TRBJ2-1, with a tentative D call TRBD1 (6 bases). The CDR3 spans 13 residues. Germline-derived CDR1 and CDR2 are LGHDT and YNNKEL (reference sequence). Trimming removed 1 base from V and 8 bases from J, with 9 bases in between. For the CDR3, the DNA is TGTGCCAGCAGCCAAGGGGACACGGATGAGCAGTTCTTC. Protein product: CASSQGDTDEQFF.

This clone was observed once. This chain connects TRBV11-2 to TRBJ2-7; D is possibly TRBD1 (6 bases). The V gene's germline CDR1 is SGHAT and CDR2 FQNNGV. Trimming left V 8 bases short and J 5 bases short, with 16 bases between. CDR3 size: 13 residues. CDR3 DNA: TGTGCCAGCGCCAGGGGTCACGCGGACGAGCAGTACTTC. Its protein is CASARGHADEQYF.

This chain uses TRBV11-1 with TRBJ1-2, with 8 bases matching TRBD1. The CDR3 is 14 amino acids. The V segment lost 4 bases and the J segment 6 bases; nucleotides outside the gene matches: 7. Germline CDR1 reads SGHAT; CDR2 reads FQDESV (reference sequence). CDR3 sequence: CASSSTDRVHGYTF. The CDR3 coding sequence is TGTGCCAGCAGCTCGACGGACAGGGTCCATGGCTACACCTTC. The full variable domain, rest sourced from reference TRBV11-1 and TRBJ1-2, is EAEVAQSPRYKITEKSQAVAFWCDPISGHATLYWYRQILGQGPELLVQFQDESVVDDSQLPKDRFSAERLKGVDSTLKIQPAELGDSAMYLCASSSTDRVHGYTFGSGTRLTVV.